This T cell receptor (beta chain) was captured by sequencing in a study of early T cells in non-severe SARS-CoV-2 infection. Study-wide points: The study's VDJdb matching favored anti-spike CD8 responses and missed private and CD4 specificities.

As for this clonotype: The antigen is undetermined.

Unique molecular identifiers were affixed to single, distinct cDNA molecules. TCRdb re-called the 5' RACE reads through MiXCR, storing one row per CDR3 protein. The sample shows about 39,000 distinct CDR3 sequences, roughly 7% of them seen only once. This clonotype was sampled from an adult who was a healthcare worker with PCR-confirmed SARS-CoV-2 infection or an uninfected control (not recorded which). Sequencing was done on a sample of whole blood.

The CDR3 loop is CASSWALPGNTIYF. The CDR3 DNA follows: TGTGCCAGCAGTTGGGCCTTGCCTGGAAACACCATATATTTT. This chain joins TRBV6-2 or TRBV6-3 and TRBJ1-3; D unresolved. The CDR3 totals 14 residues. Germline assignment: CDR1 MNHEY and CDR2 SVGEGT. V shed 4 bases and J shed 2 bases, with 9 bases lying between them.